The T cell receptor (beta chain) described here comes from a study of cytomegalovirus exposure and HLA in healthy donors. Study-level points and caveats: Altogether, 164 TCR beta chains were recorded as cytomegalovirus-associated.

Researchers ran the PCR with 60 Vbeta and 13 Jbeta primers. Sequencing used immunoSEQ multiplex PCR; TCRdb keeps in-frame clones, though not all of them. This table holds over 100,000 clones, 76% found once. This clone was seen only a few times. The antigen remains undetermined. The CDR3 covers 14 residues. Trimming cost V 3 bases and J 8 bases, with 17 bases left between them. The germline gives CDR1 SNHLY, CDR2 FYNNEI. Source material: PBMCs. This TCR was sampled from a woman in her forties or fifties in good health and CMV-seropositive. V and J are TRBV2 and TRBJ2-7; a possible D gene is TRBD1 (6 bases). The CDR3 loop reads CASSDGTSTLQQYF. The CDR3 DNA reads as TGTGCCAGCAGTGACGGGACATCTACCCTCCAGCAGTACTTC.